A single sample gave rise to the 30 T cell receptor beta chains below, sequenced in a study of blood T cell repertoires in COVID-19. The method was immunoSEQ multiplex PCR; TCRdb's version includes in-frame clones alone and lacks a portion of them. The sample lists about 83,000 clones, 70% to 90% occurring once. The sequencing input was peripheral blood. The receptors originated from a woman aged 80 or over in a cohort sampled during active or convalescent COVID-19.

The chain employs TRBV5-1 and TRBJ2-3; D gene unclear. V dropped 4 bases and J dropped 5 bases, with 8 bases sitting between them. Germline CDR1 reads SGHRS; CDR2 reads YFSETQ. The length of the CDR3 is 12 residues. This CDR3 reads CASSLGVDTQYF. The CDR3 bases are TGCGCCAGCAGCCTCGGTGTAGATACGCAGTATTTT. Variable domain in full (rest from reference TRBV5-1 and TRBJ2-3): KAGVTQTPRYLIKTRGQQVTLSCSPISGHRSVSWYQQTPGQGLQFLFEYFSETQRNKGNFPGRFSGRQFSNSRSEMNVSTLELGDSALYLCASSLGVDTQYFGPGTRLTVL.

The chain recombines TRBV29-1 with TRBJ1-2; weak D call: TRBD1 (5 bases). Trimming shortened V by 1 base and J by 6 bases, and 9 bases separated the two germline ends. Germline V gene lookup returns CDR1 SQVTM and CDR2 ANQGSEA. CDR3 length: 12 residues. The CDR3 DNA reads as TGCAGCGTTGAAGTTGGGGCGAATGGCTACACCTTC. This sequence encodes CSVEVGANGYTF.

J is TRBJ1-1 and V is TRBV20-1; D is unclear. CDR3 size: 12 residues. CDR1 DFQATT and CDR2 SNEGSKA come from the germline V gene (reference sequence). The V gene lost 3 bases and the J gene lost 1 base, with 6 bases spanning the gap. Here the CDR3 DNA reads TGCAGTGCTAGTGACGGGAACACTGAAGCTTTCTTT. Amino acid sequence: CSASDGNTEAFF.

The chain carries TRBV19 and TRBJ2-5; no reliable D call. The CDR3 covers 12 residues. The germline CDR1 and CDR2 sequences are LNHDA and SQIVND (reference sequence). V was pared by 11 bases and J by 4 bases, with 14 bases between. The CDR3 loop is CASLGSGETQYF. The CDR3 DNA reads TGTGCCTCCCTTGGTTCGGGAGAGACCCAGTACTTC. Full variable domain (remainder filled in from reference TRBV19 and TRBJ2-5): DGGITQSPKYLFRKEGQNVTLSCEQNLNHDAMYWYRQDPGQGLRLIYYSQIVNDFQKGDIAEGYSVSREKKESFPLTVTSAQKNPTAFYLCASLGSGETQYFGPGTRLLVL.

This chain uses TRBV28 with TRBJ1-6; D perhaps matches TRBD1 (5 bases). CDR3 size: 16 residues. Trimming took 5 bases from V and 9 from J, leaving 20 bases between them. CDR1 and CDR2 from the germline V gene are MDHEN and SYDVKM. CDR3 in amino acids: CASSALMGLGGSPLHF. CDR3 DNA: TGTGCCAGCAGTGCACTTATGGGGTTGGGGGGTTCACCCCTCCACTTT.

The J gene is TRBJ2-6, the V gene TRBV25-1, with D possibly TRBD1 on 6 matching bases. Deletions cut 4 bases from V and 2 bases from J, with 18 bases between. CDR3 length: 18 amino acids. Germline values: CDR1 MGHDK, CDR2 SYGVNS. The CDR3 region has the DNA TGTGCCAGCAGTGCCCGTGCAGGGGCAGGGGCTGGGGCCAACGTCCTGACTTTC. Its protein is CASSARAGAGAGANVLTF.

The chain has TRBV27 and TRBJ2-2, with D possibly being TRBD1 (6 bases). CDR1 and CDR2 (germline): MNHEY, SMNVEV (reference sequence). The ends were cut back, 6 bases at V and 4 bases at J, with 15 bases in the middle. CDR3 length: 15 residues. CDR3 protein: CASSRQGGGTGELFF. CDR3 nucleotides: TGTGCCAGCAGCCGACAAGGGGGTGGCACCGGGGAGCTGTTTTTT.

V and J are TRBV28 and TRBJ2-7; D might be TRBD1 (6 bases). Germline-derived CDR1 and CDR2 are MDHEN and SYDVKM. Trimming took off 7 bases at V and 10 bases at J, with 17 bases between the two ends. The CDR3 covers 12 residues. The CDR3 nucleotides are TGTGCCAGCAACCCGGACAGTATGTCCCAGTACTTC. It is translated as CASNPDSMSQYF.

The rearrangement joins TRBV2 to TRBJ2-3; D perhaps matches TRBD1 (6 bases). The V gene lost 6 bases and the J gene lost 1 base, with 14 bases spanning the gap. Germline assignment: CDR1 SNHLY and CDR2 FYNNEI. CDR3 length equals 15 residues. The CDR3 sequence: CASRGRGQRTDTQYF. CDR3 nucleotide sequence: TGTGCCAGCAGGGGGAGAGGACAGCGCACAGATACGCAGTATTTT. Supplemented by reference TRBV2 and TRBJ2-3, the full variable domain reads EPEVTQTPSHQVTQMGQEVILRCVPISNHLYFYWYRQILGQKVEFLVSFYNNEISEKSEIFDDQFSVERPDGSNFTLKIRSTKLEDSAMYFCASRGRGQRTDTQYFGPGTRLTVL.

The chain recombines TRBV11-3 with TRBJ2-7, with D possibly matching TRBD2 (6 bases). Germline V gene data show CDR1 as SGHNT and CDR2 as YENEEA. Trimming left V 3 bases short and J 6 bases short, with 12 bases between. The CDR3 consists of 13 residues. The CDR3 spells CASSFRLDGEQYF. The DNA of the CDR3 is TGTGCCAGCAGCTTCAGACTAGATGGCGAGCAGTACTTC.

The chain carries TRBV3-1 (or the pseudogene TRBV3-2) and TRBJ1-2; D ambiguous. The CDR3 sequence is 14 residues long. Looked up from germline, CDR1 is LGHDT and CDR2 is YNNKEL (reference sequence). Trimming shortened V by 0 bases and J by 4 bases, and 9 bases separated the two germline ends. The CDR3 DNA is TGTGCCAGCAGCCAAGACTTACTAACCTATGGCTACACCTTC. Residues: CASSQDLLTYGYTF.

The chain couples TRBV30 to TRBJ1-1; D might be TRBD1 (6 bases). Trimming removed 2 bases at V and 0 bases at J, with 10 bases between. The CDR3 runs 14 residues. Germline CDR1 GTSNPN, CDR2 SVGIG (reference sequence). CDR3 sequence: CAWSSRGLNTEAFF. CDR3 coding DNA: TGTGCCTGGAGTTCCAGGGGTTTGAACACTGAAGCTTTCTTT.

This clone appeared a single time. The chain links TRBV18 to TRBJ2-2; perhaps TRBD2 as D (6 bases). The V end was cut by 0 bases, the J end by 2 bases, with 13 bases between. The germline gives CDR1 KGHSH, CDR2 LQKENI. The CDR3 length is 17 residues. The CDR3 nucleotides read TGTGCCAGCTCACCACCCGGGGGAGGCGGTAACACCGGGGAGCTGTTTTTT. As protein: CASSPPGGGGNTGELFF.

The J gene is TRBJ2-3, the V gene TRBV5-1, with TRBD2 matching 9 bases. The CDR3 spans 17 residues. Germline assignment: CDR1 SGHRS and CDR2 YFSETQ. The V gene end was trimmed by 2 bases and the J gene end by 5 bases; junction bases not matched to a gene: 12. The CDR3 DNA reads TGCGCCAGCAGCTTAGGTTGGATAGCGGGAGTGGTAGATACGCAGTATTTT. It encodes CASSLGWIAGVVDTQYF.

The V and J genes are TRBV5-4 and TRBJ2-3; the match to TRBD2 covers 12 bases. The germline V gene encodes CDR1 SGHNT and CDR2 YYREEE (reference sequence). The CDR3 sequence is 15 residues long. Trimming took 4 bases from V and 3 from J; bases not matched to a gene: 3. The CDR3 here is CASSRGTSGTDTQYF. The CDR3 coding sequence is TGTGCCAGCAGCCGAGGGACTAGCGGGACAGATACGCAGTATTTT.

The chain links TRBV5-6 to TRBJ2-7; 8 positions match TRBD2. Germline V gene data show CDR1 as SGHDT and CDR2 as YYEEEE. With V trimmed by 4 bases and J by 2 bases, 5 bases remained unmatched. The CDR3 runs 14 residues. CDR3 region: CASSPGGGAYEQYF. In DNA form, the CDR3 reads TGTGCCAGCAGCCCGGGGGGGGGAGCCTACGAGCAGTACTTC.

The rearrangement links TRBV3-1 (or the pseudogene TRBV3-2) to TRBJ1-2; D perhaps matches TRBD1 (6 bases). CDR1 and CDR2 from the germline V gene are LGHDT and YNNKEL (reference sequence). Trimming pared 7 bases from V and 7 bases from J, leaving 16 bases between. CDR3 length equals 13 residues. The CDR3 region has the DNA TGTGCCAGCAAGAAACAGGGCGGGCTTGGCTACACCTTC. Amino acids: CASKKQGGLGYTF.

V and J are TRBV12-3 or TRBV12-4 and TRBJ2-7; a possible D gene is TRBD1 (5 bases). V lost 7 bases and J lost 7, with 11 bases in between. The CDR3 spans 11 residues. CDR3 protein: CASTWGEEQYV. As DNA, the CDR3 is TGTGCCAGCACCTGGGGCGAGGAGCAGTACGTC.

This clone has just one count. This sequence joins TRBV12-3 or TRBV12-4 and TRBJ1-1; 7 bases map to TRBD1. The V gene end was trimmed by 6 bases and the J gene end by 11 bases; junction bases not matched to a gene: 9. The length of the CDR3 is 12 residues. The CDR3: CASRNTGDLAFF. The CDR3 coding sequence is TGTGCCAGCAGAAATACAGGGGATTTGGCTTTCTTT.

The rearrangement links TRBV5-1 to TRBJ2-3; 7 nucleotides match TRBD2. The J segment lost 0 bases and the V segment lost 6 bases, leaving 7 bases of the junction unmatched. Germline V lookup: CDR1 SGHRS, CDR2 YFSETQ. The length of the CDR3 is 15 residues. The CDR3 DNA reads TGCGCCAGCAAAGGTCTAGCGGCTAGCACAGATACGCAGTATTTT. Translated, it gives CASKGLAASTDTQYF.

This clone appeared once. V is TRBV5-1 and J is TRBJ1-4, with TRBD1 identical over 9 bases. In germline, CDR1 is SGHRS, CDR2 YFSETQ. CDR3 length: 15 amino acids. With 4 bases clipped from V and 8 bases from J, the junction kept 9 bases outside the gene matches. The CDR3 protein is CASSEGQGRGEKLFF. CDR3 in DNA: TGCGCCAGCAGCGAAGGACAGGGGCGAGGGGAAAAACTGTTTTTT.

The J gene is TRBJ2-1, the V gene TRBV19; a possible D gene is TRBD1 (7 bases). The CDR3 is 14 residues long. The V gene lost 0 bases and the J gene lost 8 bases, with 11 bases spanning the gap. The germline V gene has CDR1 LNHDA and CDR2 SQIVND (reference sequence). For the CDR3, the DNA is TGTGCCAGTAGTATAGAGGCAGGGGGGTATGAGCAGTTCTTC. The encoded protein is CASSIEAGGYEQFF.

The chain uses TRBV7-3 and TRBJ2-2; tentative D call: TRBD1 (6 bases). V dropped 2 bases and J dropped 0 bases, with 10 bases sitting between them. The CDR3 spans 16 residues. The germline CDR1 and CDR2 sequences are SGHTA and FQGTGA. CDR3 in amino acids: CASSLLGQANTGELFF. Here the CDR3 DNA reads TGTGCCAGCAGCTTACTGGGACAAGCGAACACCGGGGAGCTGTTTTTT.

DNA of the CDR3: TGCGCCAGCAGCAAAGGGGGGGCGAGCTCTGGAAACACCATATATTTT. This translates into CASSKGGASSGNTIYF. The genes are TRBV5-1 and TRBJ1-3, with a weak D call TRBD1 (6 bases). Germline CDR1 reads SGHRS; CDR2 reads YFSETQ. V lost 4 bases and J lost 0, with 14 bases in between. The CDR3 totals 16 residues.

A word on this clone: Germline is not matched at one junction end, which may reflect a read error. The chain carries TRBV7-7 and TRBJ2-1; 9 nucleotides match TRBD2. Germline V gene data show CDR1 as SSHAT and CDR2 as FNYEAQ (reference sequence). This CDR3 region has 16 residues. The CDR3 here is CASSLPASGKRNEQFF. In DNA, the CDR3 is TGTGCTAGCAGCTTACCTGCTAGCGGGAAAAGGAATGAGCAGTTCTTC. Variable domain in full (rest from reference TRBV7-7 and TRBJ2-1): GAGVSQSPRYKVTKRGQDVTLRCDPISSHATLYWYQQALGQGPEFLTYFNYEAQPDKSGLPSDRFSAERPEGSISTLTIQRTEQRDSAMYRCASSLPASGKRNEQFFGPGTRLTVL.

A few counts support this clone. The rearrangement joins TRBV4-1 to TRBJ2-2, with D maybe TRBD1 (6 bases). The CDR3 has 19 amino acids. Trimming shortened V by 1 base and J by 1 base, and 19 bases separated the two germline ends. The germline V gene has CDR1 MGHRA and CDR2 YSYEKL. The CDR3 loop is CASSQAPPTGPLNTGELFF. CDR3 bases: TGCGCCAGCAGCCAAGCGCCTCCTACAGGGCCCTTGAACACCGGGGAGCTGTTTTTT.

The chain recombines TRBV4-1 with TRBJ2-1, with D possibly being TRBD2 (5 bases). Per the germline V gene, CDR1 is MGHRA and CDR2 is YSYEKL. This CDR3 is 15 amino acids long. V lost 0 bases and J lost 3, with 9 bases in between. CDR3 DNA sequence: TGCGCCAGCAGCCAAGATGAGGGATTCTACAATGAGCAGTTCTTC. This encodes CASSQDEGFYNEQFF.

J is TRBJ1-6 and V is TRBV3-1 (or the pseudogene TRBV3-2); 7 bases fit TRBD1. The germline V gene encodes CDR1 LGHDT and CDR2 YNNKEL (reference sequence). J gave up 4 bases and V 6 bases, and 6 bases lay outside the gene matches. The CDR3 sequence is 15 residues long. The CDR3 DNA reads TGTGCCAGCAGACCGCCGGGACAGTATAATTCACCCCTCCACTTT. Its translation is CASRPPGQYNSPLHF.

The J gene is TRBJ1-6, the V gene TRBV9; TRBD1 agrees at 10 bases. The CDR3 is 15 residues long. With 4 bases clipped from V and 10 bases from J, the junction kept 8 bases outside the gene matches. Germline loops: CDR1 SGDLS, CDR2 YYNGEE. CDR3 in DNA: TGTGCCAGCAGCTTCCGGGACAGGGGTGAATCACCCCTCCACTTT. Encoded protein: CASSFRDRGESPLHF. The full variable domain, rest sourced from reference TRBV9 and TRBJ1-6, is DSGVTQTPKHLITATGQRVTLRCSPRSGDLSVYWYQQSLDQGLQFLIQYYNGEERAKGNILERFSAQQFPDLHSELNLSSLELGDSALYFCASSFRDRGESPLHFGNGTRLTVT.

This clone was detected a few times. This chain uses TRBV5-4 with TRBJ2-3, with 13 bases lining up with TRBD2. From germline, CDR1 is SGHNT and CDR2 YYREEE (reference sequence). The J segment lost 1 base and the V segment lost 3 bases, leaving 2 bases of the junction unmatched. This CDR3 comprises 16 residues. The CDR3 loop is CASSSGTSGGTDTQYF. The CDR3 nucleotides are TGTGCCAGCAGCTCCGGGACTAGCGGGGGCACAGATACGCAGTATTTT.